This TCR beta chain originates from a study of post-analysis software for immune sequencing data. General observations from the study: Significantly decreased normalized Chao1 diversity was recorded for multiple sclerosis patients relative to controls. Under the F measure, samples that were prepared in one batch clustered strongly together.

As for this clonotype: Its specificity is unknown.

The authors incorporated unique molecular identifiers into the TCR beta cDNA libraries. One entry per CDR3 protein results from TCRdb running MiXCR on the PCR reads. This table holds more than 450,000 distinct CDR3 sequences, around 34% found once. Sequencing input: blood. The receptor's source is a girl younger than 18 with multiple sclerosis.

Here the CDR3 reads CASAWQGADQPQHF. DNA of the CDR3: TGTGCCAGCGCCTGGCAGGGGGCCGATCAGCCCCAGCATTTT. The chain links TRBV28 to TRBJ1-5; TRBD1 matches 8 bases. V was pared by 8 bases and J by 5 bases, with 8 bases of the junction left unmatched. The CDR3 is 14 residues long. Germline CDR1 reads MDHEN; CDR2 reads SYDVKM.